This TCR beta chain appears in the sequencing data of a study of OX40 agonist ivuxolimab in advanced cancers. Libraries were prepared by immunoSEQ multiplex PCR; TCRdb keeps only in-frame clonotypes and omits some of them. The sample contains about 50,000 clones, around nine tenths of which appear only once. Autoimmune disease history or systemic immunosuppression excluded patients. The source material was CD4+ or CD8+ T cells sorted from blood, sampled in a trial of the OX40 agonist ivuxolimab. The receptor was derived from an adult with an advanced solid tumor such as melanoma, head and neck, liver or kidney cancer.

CDR3 DNA sequence: TGTGCCAGCAGTTACCTAGGTTATGGCTACACCTTC. This sequence encodes CASSYLGYGYTF. The chain uses TRBV6-6 and TRBJ1-2, with D hard to call. The V gene lost 2 bases and the J gene lost 5 bases, with 6 bases spanning the gap. The CDR3 sequence is 12 residues long. The germline gives CDR1 MNHNY, CDR2 SVGAGI (reference sequence).